This T cell receptor (beta chain) was identified in a study of blood T cell repertoires in COVID-19 (dated by TCRdb to the early 2020s). About the investigation overall: Collaborator samples came from the United States, Italy and Spain and covered acute and convalescent phases of COVID-19. The material from the prospective study consisted of cDNA or gDNA derived from T cells, B-cell-depleted T cells, or PBMCs. The dataset comprised deeply sampled blood TCRbeta repertoires from subjects exposed to, actively infected with, or recovered from COVID-19. A freely available public database, intended as a resource for researchers studying the immune response to SARS-CoV-2, is where the repertoires were released. The samples were drawn from the first 160 participants of the ongoing ImmuneRACE study and from 950 to 1,500 subjects provided by 6 global collaborators. Nearly every sample came with metadata listing a de-identified subject ID, COVID-19 status, age in years and sex. Where available, HLA class I and class II types were taken from metadata supplied by the sample provider and were not determined by assay-based typing. Study-wide conclusions, independent of this receptor: Clinical and demographic metadata were provided uncurated, with the amount varying by source and participant.

This clone occurred once. It has no known antigen specificity. No base qualities exist here, and no much larger clone lies one base off it. Germline trimming amounts to 4 bases on V and 6 bases on J, with 4 as the count of junction bases outside the gene matches. Looking up the germline V gene yields CDR1 WSHSY and CDR2 SAAADI. The CDR3 covers 14 residues, taking in both the cysteine and the phenylalanine. Only the CDR3 portion is preserved as DNA: 42 bases, with reading frame beginning at the first base. In Seattle, one collaborating source enrolled patients while the infection was active and tracked those patients longitudinally over the course of disease. The collaborating institutions used their own protocols to collect whole blood in K2EDTA tubes. For TCRbeta analysis, collaborators shipped samples in one of three forms: frozen whole blood, isolated PBMCs, or DNA extracted from either of those sample types.

TCRbeta CDR3 regions were amplified from genomic DNA by means of the immunoSEQ Assay, a bias-controlled multiplex PCR. Processing in the source paper ran as follows. The number of nucleated cells in each sample was estimated by amplification of reference gene primers within the assay. To quantify the absolute abundance of each unique TCRbeta CDR3 rearrangement, sequence reads were collapsed and filtered. For each sample, productive Simpson clonality was calculated as the square root of Simpson's diversity index across productive rearrangements. TCRdb took this table from immuneACCESS and kept in-frame rearrangements with V and J called. Such tables lack part of the clones; where checked against another copy, unresolved V genes explain under half of the gap, and the rest is unexplained. The V and J calls and clone size come from that table; D and trimming were worked out from the DNA. This sample holds around 340,000 clones; about 88% were observed only once. The ten largest make up under 8.5% of the sample.

The material sequenced was peripheral blood. The chain joins TRBV10-2 to TRBJ2-1; the central 9 bases match TRBD2. This receptor was taken from a woman aged 60-70 years with COVID-19, enrolled during active disease. The CDR3 region: CASSVAGAPNEQFF. In nucleotide form, the sequence is TGCGCCAGCAGTGTAGCGGGGGCGCCCAATGAGCAGTTCTTC.